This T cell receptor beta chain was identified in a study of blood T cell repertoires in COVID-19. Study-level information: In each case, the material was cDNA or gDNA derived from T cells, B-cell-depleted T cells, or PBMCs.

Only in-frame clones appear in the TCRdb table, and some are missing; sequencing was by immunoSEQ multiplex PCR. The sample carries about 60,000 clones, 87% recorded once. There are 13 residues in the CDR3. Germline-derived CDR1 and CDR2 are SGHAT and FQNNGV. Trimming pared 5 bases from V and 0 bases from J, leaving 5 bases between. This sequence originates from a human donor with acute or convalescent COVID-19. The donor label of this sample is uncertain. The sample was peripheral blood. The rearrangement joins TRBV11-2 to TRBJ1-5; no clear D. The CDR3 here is CASSRDSNQPQHF. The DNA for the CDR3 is TGTGCCAGCAGCCGGGATAGCAATCAGCCCCAGCATTTT.